These 8 T cell receptor beta chains share one sample of origin, sequenced in a study of T cells in localized non-small cell lung cancer (dated by TCRdb to about 2020). The library was made by the immunoSEQ multiplex PCR assay. In its TCRdb copy, this immuneACCESS table keeps in-frame sequences only and misses some clones. Where compared with another copy, unresolved V genes explain less than half of these, and the others have no known cause. Recorded for this sample are about 25,000 clones; approximately 88% of them occurred a single time. About 9.5% of the sample is held by the ten biggest clonotypes. The sample in question was peripheral blood mononuclear cells, obtained before any cancer treatment. The source is a woman aged 35 to 70 with stage III lung adenocarcinoma.

The chain carries TRBV9 and TRBJ2-6; tentatively, D is TRBD2 (6 bases). There are 20 residues in the CDR3. Germline V CDR1 and CDR2: SGDLS, YYNGEE. V was pared by 4 bases and J by 1 base, with 24 bases between. The CDR3 here is CASSPHPRAGTSSGANVLTF. In nucleotides, the CDR3 is TGTGCCAGCAGCCCCCACCCCCGGGCAGGGACTTCTTCTGGGGCCAACGTCCTGACTTTC.

This chain uses TRBV7-2 with TRBJ1-1; D is unresolved. CDR3 size: 12 residues. Germline V gene lookup returns CDR1 SGHTA and CDR2 FQGNSA. Trimming stripped 4 bases from V and 4 bases from J, with 7 bases between. This chain's CDR3 is CASSYEFTEAFF. In DNA form, the CDR3 reads TGTGCCAGCAGCTACGAGTTCACTGAAGCTTTCTTT.

The rearrangement joins TRBV7-8 to TRBJ2-1; tentatively, D is TRBD2 (6 bases). The CDR3 is made up of 14 amino acids. CDR1 SGHVS and CDR2 FQNEAQ come from the germline V gene. V shed 1 base and J shed 4 bases, with 8 bases lying between them. The CDR3 protein is CASSLGGTYNEQFF. The CDR3 coding sequence is TGTGCCAGCAGCTTAGGTGGGACTTACAATGAGCAGTTCTTC.

This clone was seen only once. The V and J genes are TRBV9 and TRBJ2-7, with unresolved D. The CDR3 totals 15 residues. V shed 2 bases and J shed 2 bases, with 14 bases lying between them. Germline V gives CDR1 SGDLS, CDR2 YYNGEE. CDR3 amino acids: CASSVRTAAPYEQYF. CDR3 sequence (DNA): TGTGCCAGCAGCGTTAGGACGGCCGCCCCCTACGAGCAGTACTTC.

The chain recombines TRBV7-6 with TRBJ2-3; perhaps D is TRBD1 or TRBD2 (5 bases each). Trimming pared 1 base from V and 2 bases from J, leaving 10 bases between. CDR3 size: 15 residues. CDR1 and CDR2 from the germline V gene are SGHVS and FNYEAQ. DNA of the CDR3: TGTGCCAGCAGCTTAGTTGGGGGTTTCACAGATACGCAGTATTTT. The encoded protein is CASSLVGGFTDTQYF.

The chain employs TRBV6-5 and TRBJ1-2; D is perhaps TRBD1 (5 bases). CDR3 length: 11 amino acids. Per the germline V gene, CDR1 is MNHEY and CDR2 is SVGAGI. V lost 7 bases and J 7 bases, leaving 10 bases between the germline ends. CDR3 loop: CASTNGGGYTF. As DNA, the CDR3 is TGTGCCAGCACCAACGGGGGTGGCTACACCTTC.

This clone was counted once. The V gene is TRBV5-1, the J gene TRBJ2-3; D is unclear. V was shortened by 0 bases and J by 2 bases, with 7 bases between the two germline ends. The CDR3 has 14 amino acids. Germline CDR1 SGHRS, CDR2 YFSETQ. The CDR3 bases are TGCGCCAGCAGCTTGGGACAAGTCACAGATACGCAGTATTTT. This codes for CASSLGQVTDTQYF.

The chain combines TRBV4-2 with TRBJ2-1; 14 bases map to TRBD2. Trimming cost V 4 bases and J 5 bases; bases outside gene matches: 4. This CDR3 region has 16 residues. Germline CDR1 and CDR2: LGHNA and YNFKEQ. Here the CDR3 DNA reads TGTGCCAGCAGCCTACCGGGACTAGCGGGGGACAATGAGCAGTTCTTC. As protein: CASSLPGLAGDNEQFF.